These 29 T cell receptor beta chains originate from one sample sequenced in a study of cytomegalovirus exposure and HLA in healthy donors listed by TCRdb under 2017. Preparation of the library involved the immunoSEQ multiplex PCR assay. The multiplex PCR relied on a mix of 60 forward primers for TCR Vbeta segments and 13 reverse primers for TCR Jbeta segments. Held by TCRdb, this immuneACCESS table contains in-frame sequences only and omits some clones. Under half of the omission traces to an unresolved V gene where checked; the cause of the rest is unknown. The sample table records 100,000 to 150,000 clones; around 77% of these occur just once. Roughly 0.9% of the sample comes from the top ten. Sample: PBMCs. The receptors come from a woman aged 55-69 years in good health and CMV-seronegative.

The genes are TRBV19 and TRBJ1-1, with 9 bases identical to TRBD1. This CDR3 contains 15 residues. After removal of 5 bases from V and 4 bases from J, the junction contained 8 bases not matched to a gene. CDR1 and CDR2 (germline): LNHDA, SQIVND (reference sequence). CDR3 coding DNA: TGTGCCAGTAGTGTACAGGGGGCCTCTGGCACTGAAGCTTTCTTT. It specifies CASSVQGASGTEAFF.

This chain connects TRBV5-1 to TRBJ2-1, with 7 nucleotides matching TRBD1. Germline-derived CDR1 and CDR2 are SGHRS and YFSETQ. The CDR3 sequence is 15 residues long. V shed 6 bases and J 4 bases; nucleotides not matched to a gene: 10. The CDR3 reads CASKEGRGKYNEQFF. The CDR3 region has the DNA TGCGCCAGCAAAGAGGGCAGGGGGAAATACAATGAGCAGTTCTTC.

This chain links TRBV18 with TRBJ2-5; 7 nucleotides match TRBD1. This CDR3 has 15 amino acids. J was trimmed by 2 bases and V by 8 bases; bases with no gene match: 11. Germline V gene sequence: CDR1 KGHSH, CDR2 LQKENI. CDR3 in DNA: TGTGCCAGCGCCCCCGACAGGGTTGGGCAAGAGACCCAGTACTTC. Translating gives CASAPDRVGQETQYF.

V is TRBV6-4 and J is TRBJ1-2; 11 bases fit TRBD1. CDR1 MRHNA and CDR2 SNTAGT come from the germline V gene. J lost 8 bases, V lost 4 bases, and 6 bases had no gene match. This CDR3 is built from 14 residues. The CDR3 sequence is CASSVGQGAGGYTF. In nucleotides, the CDR3 is TGTGCCAGCAGTGTCGGACAGGGGGCCGGAGGCTACACCTTC.

This clone has a single count. V usage is TRBV11-2 and J usage is TRBJ1-1; possible D gene TRBD1, 6 bases. Germline V gene lookup returns CDR1 SGHAT and CDR2 FQNNGV. V gave up 6 bases and J gave up 5 bases, with 16 bases separating them. The CDR3 runs to 14 residues. The CDR3 DNA follows: TGTGCCAGCAGAGCGGGACAACATAGAACTGAAGCTTTCTTT. The encoded protein is CASRAGQHRTEAFF.

V is TRBV27 and J is TRBJ2-7, with a weak D call TRBD1 (5 bases). Looked up from germline, CDR1 is MNHEY and CDR2 is SMNVEV (reference sequence). The CDR3 extends over 13 amino acids. Trimming took 6 bases from V and 2 from J, leaving 11 bases between them. The CDR3 reads CASSEDTPYEQYF. DNA of the CDR3: TGTGCCAGCAGCGAGGACACACCCTACGAGCAGTACTTC.

The gene calls are TRBV30 and TRBJ1-1, with a weak D call TRBD1 (6 bases). Germline loops: CDR1 GTSNPN, CDR2 SVGIG (reference sequence). CDR3 length equals 13 residues. Trimming stripped 3 bases from V and 0 bases from J, with 8 bases between. The CDR3 DNA follows: TGTGCCTGGAGGGGACAAATGAACACTGAAGCTTTCTTT. This encodes CAWRGQMNTEAFF. The whole variable domain, filled in from reference TRBV30 and TRBJ1-1, reads SQTIHQWPATLVQPVGSPLSLECTVEGTSNPNLYWYRQAAGRGLQLLFYSVGIGQISSEVPQNLSASRPQDRQFILSSKKLLLSDSGFYLCAWRGQMNTEAFFGQGTRLTVV.

The chain combines TRBV15 with TRBJ2-7; D is possibly TRBD1 (8 bases). Between the trimmed V and J ends, which lost 1 base and 2 bases, there was a span of 15 bases. The CDR3 has 16 amino acids. Germline lookup yields CDR1 LNHNV and CDR2 YYDKDF (reference sequence). CDR3 amino acids: CATSRANRGGAYEQYF. DNA for the CDR3: TGTGCCACCAGCAGAGCCAACAGGGGGGGGGCCTACGAGCAGTACTTC.

The V and J genes are TRBV18 and TRBJ2-5; D remains unclear. Germline V gives CDR1 KGHSH, CDR2 LQKENI. Trimming took off 5 bases at V and 1 base at J, with 14 bases between the two ends. This CDR3 is built from 15 residues. CDR3 protein: CASSLNRQPQETQYF. Written as DNA, the CDR3 is TGTGCCAGCTCATTAAATCGACAACCCCAAGAGACCCAGTACTTC.

V is TRBV5-1 and J is TRBJ2-3; D might be TRBD1 (6 bases). CDR3 length equals 15 residues. Trimming removed 6 bases from V and 2 bases from J, with 16 bases in between. Germline values: CDR1 SGHRS, CDR2 YFSETQ. CDR3 amino acids: CASKGGRGVTDTQYF. CDR3 nucleotides: TGCGCCAGCAAAGGGGGACGGGGAGTCACAGATACGCAGTATTTT.

V is TRBV11-2 and J is TRBJ2-7, with TRBD2 identical over 8 bases. The CDR3 has 16 amino acids. Germline assignment: CDR1 SGHAT and CDR2 FQNNGV. The V and J ends lost 0 bases and 1 base, in that order; junction bases with no gene match: 5. The CDR3 spells CASSLDPAGVSYEQYF. CDR3 nucleotide sequence: TGTGCCAGCAGCTTAGATCCAGCGGGAGTTTCCTACGAGCAGTACTTC.

The rearrangement joins TRBV11-2 to TRBJ2-3, with 8 bases fitting TRBD1. This CDR3 is built from 15 residues. J was trimmed by 2 bases and V by 5 bases; bases with no gene match: 6. Germline CDR1 and CDR2: SGHAT and FQNNGV. For the CDR3, the DNA is TGTGCCAGCAGCCCTGGGACAGGAGCCACAGATACGCAGTATTTT. It is translated as CASSPGTGATDTQYF.

This clone showed up just once. The CDR3, as DNA: TGCGCCAGCAGCCTTTGGCAGCGGGATAGTGAGCAGTTCTTC. Protein sequence: CASSLWQRDSEQFF. The chain combines TRBV4-1 with TRBJ2-1, with 7 bases fitting TRBD2. From germline, CDR1 is MGHRA and CDR2 YSYEKL. The ends lost 4 bases at V and 9 bases at J; junction bases unmatched: 9. The CDR3 has 14 residues.

CDR3 DNA sequence: TGTGCCAGTAGTATGGCAGGGAGGGAGACCCAGTACTTC. Residues: CASSMAGRETQYF. The J gene is TRBJ2-5, the V gene TRBV19, with a weak D call TRBD2 (6 bases). CDR3 length: 13 amino acids. Germline CDR1 LNHDA, CDR2 SQIVND (reference sequence). Trimming shortened V by 3 bases and J by 5 bases, and 10 bases separated the two germline ends.

This chain uses TRBV6-1 with TRBJ2-7; 11 nucleotides line up with TRBD2. The germline gives CDR1 MNHNS, CDR2 SASEGT. V was pared by 4 bases and J by 4 bases, with 12 bases of the junction left unmatched. The length of the CDR3 is 17 residues. In DNA form, the CDR3 reads TGTGCCAGCAGTGTTAGACTAGCGGGGTCAAATCCGTACGAGCAGTACTTC. Encoded protein: CASSVRLAGSNPYEQYF.

The sample holds one count of this clone. This sequence joins TRBV5-1 and TRBJ2-1; 11 bases align to TRBD2. The CDR3 spans 16 residues. The V gene's germline CDR1 is SGHRS and CDR2 YFSETQ. Trimming cost V 0 bases and J 2 bases; bases outside gene matches: 1. This CDR3 reads CASSLDSGGAYNEQFF. The CDR3 bases are TGCGCCAGCAGCTTGGATAGCGGGGGGGCCTACAATGAGCAGTTCTTC.

This clone was counted a few times. This sequence joins TRBV28 and TRBJ1-3; 8 nucleotides align to TRBD1. CDR3 length: 16 residues. The germline CDR1 and CDR2 sequences are MDHEN and SYDVKM. V was clipped by 6 bases and J by 3 bases; unmatched bases: 10. The CDR3 loop is CASRTTGERRGNTIYF. The CDR3 coding sequence is TGTGCCAGCAGGACGACAGGGGAAAGACGTGGAAACACCATATATTTT.

This clone occurred many times. The chain employs TRBV29-1 and TRBJ1-1; a weak D match, TRBD1 (6 bases). This CDR3 is 11 amino acids long. Germline-derived CDR1 and CDR2 are SQVTM and ANQGSEA. Trimming took off 4 bases at V and 8 bases at J, with 11 bases between the two ends. This CDR3 is CSVGEGTEAFF. In nucleotides, the CDR3 is TGCAGCGTTGGGGAAGGGACAGAAGCTTTCTTT.

This clone was recorded a few times. This chain uses TRBV4-1 with TRBJ2-5; 7 bases map to TRBD1. Germline assignment: CDR1 MGHRA and CDR2 YSYEKL. Trimming at V came to 0 bases and at J to 5 bases, leaving 15 bases not matched to a gene. The CDR3 runs to 18 residues. CDR3 bases: TGCGCCAGCAGCCAAGATGAGGCGAGGGGGCTAGGAAGTGAGACCCAGTACTTC. Residues: CASSQDEARGLGSETQYF.

The gene calls are TRBV7-9 and TRBJ2-5; TRBD2 aligns across 12 bases. This CDR3 comprises 16 residues. Trimming at V came to 6 bases and at J to 1 base, leaving 6 bases not matched to a gene. The V gene's germline CDR1 is SEHNR and CDR2 FQNEAQ (reference sequence). The CDR3 spells CASSSGLAGPQETQYF. Here the CDR3 DNA reads TGTGCCAGCAGTTCCGGACTAGCGGGGCCCCAAGAGACCCAGTACTTC. Based on the CDR3 plus reference TRBV7-9 and TRBJ2-5, the full variable domain is DTGVSQNPRHKITKRGQNVTFRCDPISEHNRLYWYRQTLGQGPEFLTYFQNEAQLEKSRLLSDRFSAERPKGSFSTLEIQRTEQGDSAMYLCASSSGLAGPQETQYFGPGTRLLVL.

The genes are TRBV11-2 and TRBJ1-2, with a tentative D call TRBD1 (6 bases). The V gene's germline CDR1 is SGHAT and CDR2 FQNNGV. V lost 2 bases and J lost 3, with 10 bases in between. The CDR3 extends over 14 amino acids. The CDR3 DNA reads as TGTGCCAGCAGCTTACCCGGGACACACTATGGCTACACCTTC. Amino acid sequence: CASSLPGTHYGYTF.

The gene calls are TRBV6-5 and TRBJ2-1; the match to TRBD2 covers 8 bases. There are 16 residues in the CDR3. V lost 2 bases and J lost 4; bases outside the gene matches: 7. CDR1 MNHEY and CDR2 SVGAGI come from the germline V gene. As DNA, the CDR3 is TGTGCCAGCAGTTACGGACTAGCTCTTTCTTACAATGAGCAGTTCTTC. This translates into CASSYGLALSYNEQFF.

The rearrangement uses TRBV19 and TRBJ2-1; 13 bases agree with TRBD2. Germline lookup yields CDR1 LNHDA and CDR2 SQIVND (reference sequence). The V gene end was trimmed by 5 bases and the J gene end by 6 bases; junction bases not matched to a gene: 13. The CDR3 covers 18 residues. The CDR3 DNA reads as TGTGCCAGTAGTCCACCAGAGGGACTAGCGGGGAATTTCAATGAGCAGTTCTTC. Protein: CASSPPEGLAGNFNEQFF.

In its sample, this clone was seen a few times. This chain joins TRBV27 and TRBJ2-7; D is possibly TRBD1 (5 bases). This CDR3 is built from 16 residues. From germline, CDR1 is MNHEY and CDR2 SMNVEV (reference sequence). With 6 bases removed from V and 4 bases from J, the gap between germline ends came to 22 bases. CDR3 loop: CASRGEQVKRGYEQYF. In DNA form, the CDR3 reads TGTGCCAGCAGGGGCGAACAGGTAAAAAGGGGATACGAGCAGTACTTC.

In this sample, this clone turned up a few times. The rearrangement links TRBV6-1 to TRBJ1-6, with D possibly matching TRBD1 (6 bases). Germline V gene sequence: CDR1 MNHNS, CDR2 SASEGT. There are 15 residues in the CDR3. V lost 6 bases to trimming and J lost 6 bases, with 15 bases between them. The CDR3 coding sequence is TGTGCCAGCAGACTAAACAGGGTTGGTAATTCACCCCTCCACTTT. Its protein is CASRLNRVGNSPLHF.

V usage is TRBV6-5 and J usage is TRBJ2-2; 9 bases match TRBD1. The germline CDR1 and CDR2 sequences are MNHEY and SVGAGI. Unmatched junction bases numbered 8, after V lost 5 bases and J lost 7 bases. The CDR3 runs to 15 residues. As DNA, the CDR3 is TGTGCCAGCAGTCGAAGGGACAGGGCTAACGGGGAGCTGTTTTTT. It specifies CASSRRDRANGELFF.

Of note for this clone: An end of the junction does not agree with germline; a read error may underlie this. The chain carries TRBV14 and TRBJ2-1; D not resolved. CDR3 size: 12 residues. The V gene's germline CDR1 is SGHDN and CDR2 FVKESK. In DNA, the CDR3 is TGTGCCAGCAGCCTCGATCGAGGTGAGCAGCTCTTC. It specifies CASSLDRGEQLF.

This chain uses TRBV28 with TRBJ2-5, with 7 bases matching TRBD2. The better agreement between TRBJ2-7 and the DNA end casts doubt on the J call. CDR3 length: 14 residues. The germline CDR1 and CDR2 sequences are MDHEN and SYDVKM. CDR3: CARSPWGGSYEQYF. CDR3 nucleotides: TGTGCCAGATCCCCTTGGGGGGGCTCCTACGAGCAGTACTTC.

The rearrangement uses TRBV2 and TRBJ1-6; TRBD1 is a possible D gene (5 bases). CDR3 length equals 14 residues. V dropped 8 bases and J dropped 4 bases, with 12 bases sitting between them. Germline loops: CDR1 SNHLY, CDR2 FYNNEI. DNA of the CDR3: TGTGCCAGCTCTGACAGTACATATAATTCACCCCTCCACTTT. It yields the protein CASSDSTYNSPLHF. Together with reference TRBV2 and TRBJ1-6, the CDR3 gives the full variable domain: EPEVTQTPSHQVTQMGQEVILRCVPISNHLYFYWYRQILGQKVEFLVSFYNNEISEKSEIFDDQFSVERPDGSNFTLKIRSTKLEDSAMYFCASSDSTYNSPLHFGNGTRLTVT.